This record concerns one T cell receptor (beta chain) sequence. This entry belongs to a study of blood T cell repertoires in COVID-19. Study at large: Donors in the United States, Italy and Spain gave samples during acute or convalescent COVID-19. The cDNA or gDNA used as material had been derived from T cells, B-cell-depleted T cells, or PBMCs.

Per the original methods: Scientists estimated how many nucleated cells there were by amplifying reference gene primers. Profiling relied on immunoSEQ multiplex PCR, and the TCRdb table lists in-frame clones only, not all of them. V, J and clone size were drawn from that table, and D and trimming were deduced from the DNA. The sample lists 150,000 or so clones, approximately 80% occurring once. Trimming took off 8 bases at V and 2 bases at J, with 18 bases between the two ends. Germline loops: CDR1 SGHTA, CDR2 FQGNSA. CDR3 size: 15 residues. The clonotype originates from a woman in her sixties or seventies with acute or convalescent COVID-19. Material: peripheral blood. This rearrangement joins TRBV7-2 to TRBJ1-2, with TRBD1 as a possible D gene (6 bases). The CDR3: CASAISGGANYGYTF. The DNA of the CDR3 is TGTGCCAGCGCTATTAGCGGGGGGGCGAACTATGGCTACACCTTC.